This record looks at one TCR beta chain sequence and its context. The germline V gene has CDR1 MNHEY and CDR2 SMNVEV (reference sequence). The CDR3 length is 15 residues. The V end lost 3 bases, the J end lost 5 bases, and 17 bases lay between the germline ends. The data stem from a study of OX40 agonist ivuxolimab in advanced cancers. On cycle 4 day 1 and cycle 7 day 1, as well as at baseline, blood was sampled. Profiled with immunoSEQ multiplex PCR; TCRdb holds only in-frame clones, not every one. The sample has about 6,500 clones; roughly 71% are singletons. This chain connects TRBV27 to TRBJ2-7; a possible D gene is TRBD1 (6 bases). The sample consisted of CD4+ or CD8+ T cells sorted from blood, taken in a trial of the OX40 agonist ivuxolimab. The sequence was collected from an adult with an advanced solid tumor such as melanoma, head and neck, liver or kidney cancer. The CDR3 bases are TGTGCCAGCAGTTTCGCCGGTACAGGGAACAACGAGCAGTACTTC. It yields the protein CASSFAGTGNNEQYF.